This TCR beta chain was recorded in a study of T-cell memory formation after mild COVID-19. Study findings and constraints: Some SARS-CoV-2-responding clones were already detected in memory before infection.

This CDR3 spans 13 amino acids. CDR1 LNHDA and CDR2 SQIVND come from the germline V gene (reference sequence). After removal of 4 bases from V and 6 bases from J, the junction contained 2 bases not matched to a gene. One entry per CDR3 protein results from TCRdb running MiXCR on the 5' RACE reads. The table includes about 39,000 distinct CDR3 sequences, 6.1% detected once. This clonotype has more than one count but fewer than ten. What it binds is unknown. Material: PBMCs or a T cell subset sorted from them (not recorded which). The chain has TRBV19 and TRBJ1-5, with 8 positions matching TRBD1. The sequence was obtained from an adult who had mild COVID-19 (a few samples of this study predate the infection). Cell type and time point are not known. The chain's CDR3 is CASSTDRAQPQHF. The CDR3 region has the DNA TGTGCCAGTAGTACGGACAGGGCTCAGCCCCAGCATTTT.